The 16 T cell receptor beta chains below all came from one sample that was sequenced in a study of T cells in Graves' hyperthyroidism and ophthalmopathy. Amplification targeted TCR beta CDR3 regions from RNA transcripts. HTBI primers were used for first-round RT-PCR of the TCR CDR3. TCRdb called the multiplex PCR reads again in MiXCR, with one record for every CDR3 protein. The top ten hold 10% of the sample, which has more than 650,000 distinct CDR3 sequences, about 14% seen once. Input material: blood. The receptors originated from a woman between 18 and 29 years old with Graves' hyperthyroidism.

Many counts were recorded for this clonotype. The V gene is TRBV11-2, the J gene TRBJ2-7; TRBD1 might be the D (5 bases). From germline, CDR1 is SGHAT and CDR2 FQNNGV. CDR3 size: 14 residues. The germline V and J ends were trimmed by 3 bases and 2 bases, with 11 bases remaining between them. In nucleotides, the CDR3 is TGTGCCAGCAGCTTCGGACATCGGACCTACGAGCAGTACTTC. Protein product: CASSFGHRTYEQYF.

This clonotype was seen repeatedly, ten times or more. CDR3 sequence: CASSLRAVSLSNNEQFF. DNA of the CDR3: TGTGCCAGCAGCTTAAGGGCAGTGAGCCTCAGTAATAATGAGCAGTTCTTC. The chain couples TRBV7-9 to TRBJ2-1; D gene ambiguous. This CDR3 spans 17 amino acids. Germline lookup yields CDR1 SEHNR and CDR2 FQNEAQ (reference sequence). Trimming cost V 2 bases and J 7 bases, with 21 bases left between them.

This clonotype was seen at least ten times. The V gene is TRBV19, the J gene TRBJ2-5, with 8 bases fitting TRBD2. The germline CDR1 and CDR2 sequences are LNHDA and SQIVND (reference sequence). Germline trimming cut 3 bases from V and 1 base from J; bases unmatched to any gene: 7. The length of the CDR3 is 16 residues. The CDR3 sequence is CASSMRAGEFQETQYF. The CDR3 nucleotides are TGTGCCAGTAGTATGCGAGCGGGAGAGTTCCAAGAGACCCAGTACTTC.

This clonotype was recorded many times. CDR3 sequence: CASSEDEFRKDNEQFF. The CDR3 nucleotides are TGTGCCAGCAGTGAAGACGAATTTAGGAAGGACAATGAGCAGTTCTTC. The chain has TRBV6-1 and TRBJ2-1; D gene unclear. Germline-derived CDR1 and CDR2 are MNHNS and SASEGT. V lost 1 base to trimming and J lost 5 bases, with 15 bases between them. The CDR3 is made up of 16 amino acids.

This clonotype has ten or more counts. The V gene is TRBV30, the J gene TRBJ2-7; D perhaps matches TRBD2 (6 bases). The CDR3 sequence is 13 residues long. Trimming cost V 7 bases and J 2 bases, with 15 bases left between them. Per germline, CDR1 GTSNPN and CDR2 SVGIG (reference sequence). CDR3 sequence reads: CAFPGSKPYEQYF. The CDR3 DNA is TGTGCCTTCCCCGGGAGTAAACCCTACGAGCAGTACTTC.

Only a few counts were recorded for this clonotype. The V and J genes are TRBV4-2 and TRBJ1-3; tentatively, D is TRBD1 (5 bases). The CDR3 has 16 amino acids. CDR1 and CDR2 (germline): LGHNA, YNFKEQ. Trimming took off 3 bases at V and 4 bases at J, with 16 bases between the two ends. CDR3 nucleotide sequence: TGTGCCAGCAGCCATCAGCAGGGAACAGAAGGAAACACCATATATTTT. Its translation is CASSHQQGTEGNTIYF.

This clonotype was seen at least ten times. The V gene is TRBV6-1, the J gene TRBJ2-1, with 7 positions matching TRBD1. Germline V lookup: CDR1 MNHNS, CDR2 SASEGT. Trimming cost V 7 bases and J 3 bases; bases outside gene matches: 6. CDR3 size: 14 residues. This CDR3 is CASTGTENYNEQFF. The CDR3 nucleotides are TGTGCCAGCACCGGGACAGAGAACTACAATGAGCAGTTCTTC.

There are many counts of this clonotype. This chain uses TRBV18 with TRBJ2-3, with D unclear. Germline loops: CDR1 KGHSH, CDR2 LQKENI. This CDR3 comprises 11 residues. With 6 bases removed from V and 5 bases from J, the gap between germline ends came to 6 bases. The DNA of the CDR3 is TGTGCCAGCTCCGTCATAGATACGCAGTATTTT. Its protein product is CASSVIDTQYF.

This clonotype was counted at least ten times. J is TRBJ1-2 and V is TRBV12-3 or TRBV12-4; 7 bases align to TRBD1. The length of the CDR3 is 13 residues. V was clipped by 6 bases and J by 3 bases; unmatched bases: 4. The CDR3 coding sequence is TGTGCCAGCAGACGAGACAGGGACTATGGCTACACCTTC. The encoded protein is CASRRDRDYGYTF.

This clonotype was observed a few times. This chain links TRBV5-5 with TRBJ2-4; the D gene could be TRBD1 or TRBD2 (6 bases each). CDR1 and CDR2 from the germline V gene are SGHKS and YYEKEE (reference sequence). There are 17 residues in the CDR3. V lost 4 bases, J lost 1 base, and 18 bases lay in between. CDR3 sequence: CASSRGPVDDAKNIQYF. The CDR3 DNA follows: TGTGCCAGCAGCCGGGGGCCCGTGGACGATGCCAAAAACATTCAGTACTTC.

This chain connects TRBV4-3 to TRBJ2-2, with TRBD1 matching 7 bases. The CDR3 extends over 17 amino acids. V was clipped by 2 bases and J by 0 bases; unmatched bases: 6. The germline gives CDR1 LGHNA, CDR2 YSLEER. The CDR3 region is CASSQPKTGSNTGELFF. In DNA form, the CDR3 reads TGCGCCAGCAGCCAACCGAAGACAGGGTCGAACACCGGGGAGCTGTTTTTT.

The chain is built from TRBV5-1 and TRBJ1-1; no definite D call. V lost 4 bases and J 0 bases, leaving 10 bases between the germline ends. Germline V gives CDR1 SGHRS, CDR2 YFSETQ. The CDR3 sequence is 14 residues long. CDR3 protein: CASSVLGMNTEAFF. CDR3 bases: TGCGCCAGCAGCGTGCTAGGTATGAACACTGAAGCTTTCTTT.

This clonotype came up many times. The chain combines TRBV2 with TRBJ1-2; D perhaps matches TRBD1 (5 bases). Germline CDR1 SNHLY, CDR2 FYNNEI. This CDR3 comprises 13 residues. V lost 11 bases and J lost 4, with 17 bases in between. The DNA of the CDR3 is TGTGCCGGCCTGGCAGGGCTTGGCTATGGCTACACCTTC. It yields the protein CAGLAGLGYGYTF.

This clonotype was counted at least ten times. V is TRBV20-1 and J is TRBJ2-3, with 7 bases matching TRBD2. The CDR3 is 15 amino acids. With V trimmed by 3 bases and J by 1 base, 7 bases remained unmatched. The germline CDR1 and CDR2 sequences are DFQATT and SNEGSKA (reference sequence). The CDR3 coding sequence is TGCAGTGCTAGTCGTCGCCTAGCGGGCACAGATACGCAGTATTTT. Residues: CSASRRLAGTDTQYF.

This clonotype was seen many times. The V and J genes are TRBV7-9 and TRBJ2-1, with D perhaps matching TRBD1 (6 bases). CDR3 size: 13 residues. V was trimmed by 5 bases and J by 4 bases, leaving 9 bases between them. The germline gives CDR1 SEHNR, CDR2 FQNEAQ (reference sequence). The CDR3 loop reads CASSTTGYNEQFF. In nucleotides, the CDR3 is TGTGCCAGCAGCACAACAGGGTACAATGAGCAGTTCTTC.

This clonotype was counted ten times or more. This chain uses TRBV7-2 with TRBJ2-3; D unresolved. The CDR3 is made up of 12 amino acids. The germline V gene has CDR1 SGHTA and CDR2 FQGNSA. Deletions cut 4 bases from V and 6 bases from J, with 8 bases between. DNA for the CDR3: TGTGCCAGCAGCTCCCGACTGGATACGCAGTATTTT. Translated: CASSSRLDTQYF.